This is a list of T cell receptor beta chains from one sample in a study of blood T cell repertoires in COVID-19. The data were produced by immunoSEQ multiplex PCR, yet TCRdb's version contains in-frame clones alone and is incomplete. The sample has about 490,000 clones, 70% to 90% seen once. Sequencing used peripheral blood. Receptors originate from a human donor in a cohort sampled during active COVID-19. CDR3s include the opening cysteine and the closing phenylalanine or tryptophan. Fields, in order: J gene, D gene, V gene, clone size, CDR3 protein, CDR3 DNA. The D gene is left open where the match is weak. Size is stated for part of the rows, as once, few or many counts, or as a class when the clone is expanded.

TRBJ2-7,.,TRBV28,.,CASSLGSPYEQYF,TGTGCCAGCAGTTTAGGTAGTCCCTACGAGCAGTACTTC
TRBJ2-1,TRBD2,TRBV6-4,.,CASSEASGSYNEQFF,TGTGCCAGCAGTGAGGCGAGCGGGAGCTACAATGAGCAGTTCTTC
TRBJ2-7,TRBD2,TRBV28,.,CASSLWRGPSGRGHEQYF,TGTGCCAGCAGTTTATGGAGGGGGCCTAGCGGGAGAGGACACGAGCAGTACTTC
TRBJ1-2,.,TRBV18,once,CASSTDSNYGYTF,TGTGCCAGCTCAACGGACAGTAACTATGGCTACACCTTC
TRBJ1-2,TRBD1,TRBV30,once,CAHRRGPGGGYTF,TGTGCCCACAGACGTGGGCCAGGGGGTGGCTACACCTTC
TRBJ1-5,TRBD1,TRBV10-1,.,CASPSWDRGPPSLYSNQPQHF,TGCGCCAGCCCCTCGTGGGACAGGGGGCCACCCTCTCTTTATAGCAATCAGCCCCAGCATTTT
TRBJ2-4,TRBD1,TRBV29-1,once,CSATGVRPKNIQYF,TGCAGCGCCACAGGGGTTCGCCCCAAAAACATTCAGTACTTC
TRBJ1-1,.,TRBV7-2,.,CASSLSTGTGEAFF,TGTGCCAGCAGCTTATCGACAGGAACTGGTGAAGCTTTCTTT
TRBJ2-2,.,TRBV3-1/TRBV3-2,.,CASSQERLAPGELFF,TGTGCCAGCAGCCAAGAAAGGCTAGCCCCCGGGGAGCTGTTTTTT
TRBJ2-1,.,TRBV5-1,once,CASRATGNTYNEQFF,TGCGCCAGCAGAGCTACAGGGAACACCTACAATGAGCAGTTCTTC
TRBJ2-7,TRBD1,TRBV18,.,CASSPGQPSYEQYF,TGTGCCAGCTCACCGGGACAGCCCTCCTACGAGCAGTACTTC
TRBJ2-7,TRBD1,TRBV7-2,.,CASSPATGSREQYF,TGTGCCAGCAGCCCAGCGACAGGGTCTCGGGAGCAGTACTTC
TRBJ1-5,TRBD1,TRBV2,.,CASGGAGGQPQHF,TGTGCCAGCGGGGGGGCAGGGGGCCAGCCCCAGCATTTT
TRBJ1-4,.,TRBV5-1,.,CASSLLQGGGNEKLFF,TGCGCCAGCAGCTTGTTGCAGGGAGGGGGTAATGAAAAACTGTTTTTT
TRBJ2-1,TRBD2,TRBV5-1,.,CASSSQRTSGMNEQFF,TGCGCCAGCAGCTCCCAACGGACTAGCGGGATGAACGAGCAGTTCTTC
TRBJ1-2,.,TRBV6-5,.,CASRRLSYYGYTF,TGTGCCAGCAGAAGATTATCCTATTATGGCTACACCTTC